The 25 T cell receptor beta chains below were found in one sample sequenced in a study of blood T cell repertoires in COVID-19. The assay was immunoSEQ multiplex PCR, and TCRdb's table has in-frame clones only and misses some. The sample has 400,000 to 450,000 clones; about nine tenths are singletons. The sequenced sample consisted of peripheral blood. The receptors here all came from a woman in her thirties with active or convalescent COVID-19.

The chain joins TRBV29-1 to TRBJ2-7, with TRBD1 as a possible D gene (5 bases). The V end was cut by 2 bases, the J end by 1 base, with 9 bases between. CDR1 and CDR2 from the germline V gene are SQVTM and ANQGSEA. CDR3 length: 13 residues. CDR3 sequence (DNA): TGCAGCGTTGAAACAGGACAATCCTACGAGCAGTACTTC. The encoded protein is CSVETGQSYEQYF.

Notes on this clone: A read error may produce the germline difference seen at one junction end. The chain combines TRBV11-2 with TRBJ2-3; 7 nucleotides line up with TRBD1. Germline V gene sequence: CDR1 SGHAT, CDR2 FQNNGV. This CDR3 has 15 amino acids. The DNA for the CDR3 is TGTGCCAGCAGCCTAGAGGGGGCCTACACAGATACGCAGTATTTT. It translates to CASSLEGAYTDTQYF.

CDR3 DNA sequence: TGTGCCAGTAGTACGGGACAGCCAACCTACGAGCAGTACTTC. Encoded protein: CASSTGQPTYEQYF. The chain combines TRBV19 with TRBJ2-7, with TRBD1 matching over 7 bases. There are 14 residues in the CDR3. The V segment lost 4 bases and the J segment 2 bases; nucleotides outside the gene matches: 5. Germline values: CDR1 LNHDA, CDR2 SQIVND (reference sequence).

The chain couples TRBV10-3 to TRBJ2-5; 7 bases are shared with TRBD1. The CDR3 is 15 amino acids. Germline V lookup: CDR1 ENHRY, CDR2 SYGVKD. The junction had 12 bases not matched to a gene; V was cut back by 6 bases and J by 5 bases. The CDR3 loop is CAISDTTGSPETQYF. The CDR3 region has the DNA TGTGCCATCAGCGATACGACAGGGAGTCCTGAGACCCAGTACTTC.

The J gene is TRBJ2-1, the V gene TRBV4-1; D perhaps matches TRBD2 (5 bases). Germline CDR1 is MGHRA and CDR2 is YSYEKL. This CDR3 spans 15 amino acids. Trimming cost V 2 bases and J 3 bases, with 11 bases left between them. CDR3: CASSQSSSSYNEQFF. For the CDR3, the DNA is TGCGCCAGCAGCCAATCTAGCAGCAGCTACAATGAGCAGTTCTTC.

The V gene is TRBV27, the J gene TRBJ2-2, with D possibly matching TRBD2 (6 bases). The CDR3 contains 17 residues. The germline V gene encodes CDR1 MNHEY and CDR2 SMNVEV (reference sequence). V was clipped by 8 bases and J by 4 bases, with 23 bases between them. This CDR3 reads CASRKGYGGPVTGELFF. The CDR3 DNA reads as TGTGCCAGCCGGAAGGGATACGGAGGGCCGGTCACCGGGGAGCTGTTTTTT.

The chain couples TRBV3-1 (or the pseudogene TRBV3-2) to TRBJ1-6; maybe TRBD1 (5 bases). Trimming pared 0 bases from V and 10 bases from J, leaving 10 bases between. Germline V gene lookup returns CDR1 LGHDT and CDR2 YNNKEL (reference sequence). The CDR3 covers 14 residues. Written as DNA, the CDR3 is TGTGCCAGCAGCCAAGAGCAGGGCTACTCACCCCTCCACTTT. Amino acid sequence: CASSQEQGYSPLHF.

The rearrangement links TRBV2 to TRBJ2-3, with 10 positions matching TRBD2. This CDR3 is 20 amino acids long. Germline loops: CDR1 SNHLY, CDR2 FYNNEI. V was pared by 8 bases and J by 6 bases, with 26 bases of the junction left unmatched. CDR3 protein: CASPSSGTVKAGGPVDTQYF. The CDR3 DNA reads as TGTGCCAGCCCTTCATCCGGGACAGTAAAAGCGGGAGGGCCCGTGGATACGCAGTATTTT.

This clone was detected only once. The J gene is TRBJ2-5, the V gene TRBV6-5; a weak D match, TRBD1 (6 bases). Germline assignment: CDR1 MNHEY and CDR2 SVGAGI. The CDR3 extends over 12 amino acids. V dropped 7 bases and J dropped 4 bases, with 10 bases sitting between them. The CDR3 DNA follows: TGTGCCAGCAAAACAGGGCGAGAGACCCAGTACTTC. Residues: CASKTGRETQYF.

V gene TRBV3-1 (or the pseudogene TRBV3-2) combines with J gene TRBJ2-1; 8 bases agree with TRBD2. This CDR3 comprises 13 residues. CDR1 and CDR2 (germline): LGHDT, YNNKEL (reference sequence). V dropped 5 bases and J dropped 10; count of bases not matched to a gene: 7. CDR3 protein: CASSAPLAGEQFF. The DNA for the CDR3 is TGTGCCAGCAGCGCCCCCTTAGCGGGGGAGCAGTTCTTC.

The CDR3 DNA follows: TGTGCCAGCCTAGATAGCACGGCAGCCAGACCCCCAGCTAACTATGGCTACACCTTC. This codes for CASLDSTAARPPANYGYTF. The chain carries TRBV7-2 and TRBJ1-2; D is unresolved. This CDR3 region has 19 residues. The V end was cut by 8 bases, the J end by 0 bases, with 28 bases between. Germline CDR1 reads SGHTA; CDR2 reads FQGNSA.

Here the CDR3 reads CASSPSFEETQYF. As DNA, the CDR3 is TGTGCCAGCTCACCGAGTTTCGAAGAGACCCAGTACTTC. The rearrangement links TRBV18 to TRBJ2-5; D not certain. Germline lookup yields CDR1 KGHSH and CDR2 LQKENI. This CDR3 region has 13 residues. With 3 bases removed from V and 3 bases from J, the gap between germline ends came to 8 bases.

This clone is a singleton in its sample. The rearrangement joins TRBV11-3 to TRBJ1-1; D possibly corresponds to TRBD1 (5 bases). V lost 5 bases, J lost 2 bases, and 12 bases lay in between. Germline loops: CDR1 SGHNT, CDR2 YENEEA. The CDR3 sequence is 14 residues long. The CDR3 DNA sequence: TGTGCCAGCAGCCCAAACCAGGGAAACACTGAAGCTTTCTTT. It is translated as CASSPNQGNTEAFF.

The J gene is TRBJ2-3, the V gene TRBV6-5, with D possibly being TRBD2 (6 bases). Germline V lookup: CDR1 MNHEY, CDR2 SVGAGI. This CDR3 contains 12 residues. Trimming stripped 8 bases from V and 12 bases from J, with 18 bases between. The CDR3 DNA follows: TGTGCCAGCTCACCCACGGGGGTCAATCAGTATTTT. Amino acid sequence: CASSPTGVNQYF.

V gene TRBV27 combines with J gene TRBJ2-6; D is possibly TRBD2 (5 bases). The CDR3 extends over 16 amino acids. Germline V gene data show CDR1 as MNHEY and CDR2 as SMNVEV (reference sequence). The ends were cut back, 6 bases at V and 2 bases at J, with 14 bases in the middle. The CDR3 sequence: CASRRVPRAGANVLTF. The CDR3, as DNA: TGTGCCAGCAGGAGGGTGCCGAGGGCTGGGGCCAACGTCCTGACTTTC. The whole variable domain, remainder taken from reference TRBV27 and TRBJ2-6, is EAQVTQNPRYLITVTGKKLTVTCSQNMNHEYMSWYRQDPGLGLRQIYYSMNVEVTDKGDVPEGYKVSRKEKRNFPLILESPSPNQTSLYFCASRRVPRAGANVLTFGAGSRLTVL.

The chain is built from TRBV3-1 (or the pseudogene TRBV3-2) and TRBJ2-5; TRBD2 matches 7 bases. V shed 1 base, J shed 7 bases, and the junction held 3 bases outside the gene matches. The CDR3 has 13 residues. Per germline, CDR1 LGHDT and CDR2 YNNKEL (reference sequence). In nucleotides, the CDR3 is TGTGCCAGCAGCCAAGGGGGGGGAGGGACCCAGTACTTC. It specifies CASSQGGGGTQYF.

The J gene is TRBJ1-2, the V gene TRBV24-1, with TRBD1 matching 9 bases. The germline V gene has CDR1 KGHDR and CDR2 SFDVKD. The CDR3 runs 17 residues. V lost 2 bases to trimming and J lost 6 bases; unmatched junction nucleotides: 12. CDR3 sequence (DNA): TGTGCCACCAGTGATTCTACAGGGGGCCCAAGGCCTGATGGCTACACCTTC. This sequence encodes CATSDSTGGPRPDGYTF.

The chain has TRBV11-2 and TRBJ1-5; the D gene is possibly TRBD1 (6 bases). The V gene's germline CDR1 is SGHAT and CDR2 FQNNGV. Trimming pared 0 bases from V and 9 bases from J, leaving 6 bases between. This CDR3 contains 12 residues. The CDR3 DNA sequence: TGTGCCAGCAGCTTAGACAGGGGGCCCCAGCATTTT. Its translation: CASSLDRGPQHF.

The rearrangement uses TRBV19 and TRBJ1-5; D may be TRBD1 (5 bases). Trimming took off 3 bases at V and 11 bases at J, with 11 bases between the two ends. This CDR3 contains 12 residues. The germline V gene encodes CDR1 LNHDA and CDR2 SQIVND (reference sequence). CDR3 amino acids: CASSIAPGSQHF. Here the CDR3 DNA reads TGTGCCAGTAGTATCGCACCAGGGTCCCAGCATTTT.

To note about this clone: The same CDR3 can be traced to other DNA sequences in this sample. The rearrangement uses TRBV5-1 and TRBJ1-2; D ambiguous. The CDR3 is 13 residues long. The germline V gene has CDR1 SGHRS and CDR2 YFSETQ. Trimming stripped 0 bases from V and 4 bases from J, with 7 bases between. The CDR3 nucleotides read TGCGCCAGCAGCTTGGACACGGGCTATGGCTACACCTTC. The encoded protein is CASSLDTGYGYTF.

This clone was recorded once. This chain joins TRBV3-1 (or the pseudogene TRBV3-2) and TRBJ1-2; D remains ambiguous. CDR1 is LGHDT and CDR2 is YNNKEL in the germline V gene (reference sequence). CDR3 size: 14 residues. Trimming pared 0 bases from V and 4 bases from J, leaving 9 bases between. CDR3 nucleotide sequence: TGTGCCAGCAGCCAAGAGGCGGGAGCCTATGGCTACACCTTC. The encoded protein is CASSQEAGAYGYTF.

The V call is TRBV27, the J call TRBJ1-1; 8 positions match TRBD1. V was clipped by 2 bases and J by 6 bases; unmatched bases: 8. The CDR3 has 15 residues. Germline V gene data show CDR1 as MNHEY and CDR2 as SMNVEV (reference sequence). CDR3 residues: CASSLNAGGVAEAFF. The CDR3 DNA reads as TGTGCCAGCAGTTTAAACGCAGGGGGCGTTGCTGAAGCTTTCTTT.

V and J are TRBV27 and TRBJ2-7, with TRBD1 as a possible D gene (6 bases). The CDR3 is 17 amino acids. CDR1 and CDR2 from the germline V gene are MNHEY and SMNVEV (reference sequence). The germline V and J ends were trimmed by 4 bases and 1 base, with 20 bases remaining between them. This CDR3 reads CASSSYDQGPDSYEQYF. The CDR3 DNA reads as TGTGCCAGCAGTTCCTACGACCAGGGGCCCGATTCCTACGAGCAGTACTTC.

The CDR3 nucleotides are TGCAGTGCTAGTCGGCAGGGGAACTATGGCTACACCTTC. As protein: CSASRQGNYGYTF. The genes are TRBV20-1 and TRBJ1-2; perhaps TRBD1 as D (6 bases). This CDR3 comprises 13 residues. Trimming stripped 3 bases from V and 2 bases from J, with 10 bases between. Germline V gene lookup returns CDR1 DFQATT and CDR2 SNEGSKA (reference sequence).

The chain uses TRBV7-9 and TRBJ1-1, with 7 bases lining up with TRBD1. The germline V gene has CDR1 SEHNR and CDR2 FQNEAQ (reference sequence). The CDR3 totals 15 residues. The junction had 1 base not matched to a gene; V was cut back by 0 bases and J by 0 bases. The CDR3 DNA reads as TGTGCCAGCAGCTTAGCACAGGGGTTGAACACTGAAGCTTTCTTT. Encoded protein: CASSLAQGLNTEAFF.